This paragraph reports one T cell receptor (beta chain). Its antigen has not been determined. Per-base quality was not reported, and no clone a single base away is much larger than it. This sample is drawn from a study of cytomegalovirus exposure and HLA in healthy donors (dated by TCRdb to the late 2010s). Notes on the research overall: According to an earlier analysis of 587 of the donors, roughly 180 million T cells yielded 90 million to 130 million unique TCR beta sequences and 276 Gb of sequence data. An early release covering roughly 640 HLA-typed donors comprised roughly 300 gigabases of sequencing data and around 86 million unique TCR sequences. The genetic ancestry cluster associated with self-reported Caucasian donors included over 65% of the roughly 360 genotyped donors. The study aimed to test whether signatures of past pathogen exposure could be identified by cataloging public T cell receptors. The study profiled the T cell repertoires of under 850 subjects by immunosequencing and related them to cytomegalovirus serostatus. In addition to the first cohort of approximately 670 subjects, a separate validation cohort of 120 different subjects was used. To predict cytomegalovirus infection status, the study combined high-throughput TCR immunosequencing, statistical association of individual TCRs with disease status, and machine learning. In a later analysis, previously published TCR beta repertoires from 670 or so donors were re-analyzed and high-resolution HLA genotyping was added so that TCR occurrence patterns could be studied. In the later analysis, no new phenotypic data were used to find candidate immune exposures; instead, reliance was placed on TCR beta sequences and their occurrence across donors. To decide whether each TCR beta V gene segment behaved as functional or pseudogenic, an earlier analysis of some 600 of the donors relied on high-throughput TCR beta sequencing. Donor age, sex, ethnicity and CMV serostatus were collected together with the repertoire data. In a later genetic analysis, genome-wide SNP genotypes for about 60% of the 666 donors were used, and that subset was treated as a discovery cohort. All discovery cohort repertoires had been generated on a single sequencing platform. HLA typing covered class I and class II loci at four-digit resolution. Typing coverage varied by locus: roughly 629-640 donors for A, B, C, DRB1 and DQB1; 522 for DQA1; nearly 610 for DPA1; about 450 for DPB1. Because of strong linkage in the cohort, a few DR-DQ haplotypes were treated as single units for association and clustering. On average, about 200,000 unique TCR beta nucleotide sequences were sequenced per donor among about 400 genotyped donors of the cohort, with around 19% of those sequences being non-productive.

Preparation of the library involved the immunoSEQ multiplex PCR assay. For the multiplex PCR, a mixture combining 60 forward primers for TCR Vbeta segments and 13 reverse primers for TCR Jbeta segments was used. The CDR3 region of rearranged TCR beta genes was amplified from genomic DNA by a multiplex PCR assay. On the Illumina HiSeq System, the amplified TCR beta libraries were sequenced as 87-base-pair reads. In the paper's pipeline: Across the 600 to 700 repertoires, a later analysis counted roughly 84 million unique TCR beta chains, around 10 million of which were shared by at least two donors. Raw reads were error-corrected and collapsed into unique sequences by a nearest-neighbor algorithm in which closely related sequences were merged to remove PCR and sequencing errors. CDR3 sequences were aligned to IMGT reference sequences to assign V, D and J gene segments. For a sequence to be retained, a match of at least six nucleotides was required to both a V gene segment and a J gene segment. A rearrangement counted as productive if the CDR3 had no stop codons and remained in frame with V and J, and every other rearrangement counted as non-productive. Following IMGT convention, CDR3 was defined as the stretch from the second conserved V-encoded cysteine to the conserved J-encoded phenylalanine. The earlier analysis of about 610 of the donors excluded any sequence lacking an unambiguous match to a single V gene segment. In an earlier analysis of around 600 of the donors, V segments were called functional above 56.7% productive rearrangements and were called segregating when the between-donor standard deviation exceeded 5%. A statistical classification framework was built to diagnose cytomegalovirus status from the catalog of TCR beta chain sequences. V and J gene assignment, in a later analysis, came from comparing TCR nucleotide sequences with IMGT/GENE-DB human TR gene sequences. In a later analysis, CDR3 sequences and most-parsimonious VDJ recombination scenarios were assigned using the TCRdist pipeline. A later analysis defined each TCR beta chain by its CDR3 amino acid sequence plus V-gene family, and excluded reads lacking a unique V-gene family. As a way to deal with suspected cross-contamination and a sequencing artifact, a later analysis dropped 450 to 600 nucleotide sequences that were highly shared and had low generation probability. A later analysis calculated a clonal expansion index for each public chain from normalized within-repertoire ranks of inferred template counts. In a later analysis, generation probabilities were computed with a VDJ recombination model fitted to out-of-frame rearrangements, and the resulting probabilities were checked against IGoR. In a later analysis, hypergeometric tests were used to score TCR-TCR, TCR-HLA and TCR-CMV co-occurrence, with a repertoire-size bias correction applied to TCR pairs. A later analysis estimated false discovery rates by permuting HLA or CMV assignments 20 times. A later analysis grouped co-occurring TCRs with DBSCAN, adding TCRdist sequence similarity when clustering within HLA-allele-positive subsets. For co-occurrence clustering, repertoires with fewer than 30,000 or more than 120,000 public chains were excluded, along with four to six repertoires with anomalous nucleotide sharing. The table was pulled from immuneACCESS by TCRdb, which kept in-frame rearrangements only. Such tables lose some clones; where checked, under half of the loss comes from unresolved V genes, and the rest has no known cause. The V and J calls and the clone size are those of that table, but D and trimming were determined from the DNA. The sample table records over 100,000 clones; around 80% of these occur just once. The ten top clones hold about 5.3% of the sample.

The CDR3 numbers 15 residues from cysteine through phenylalanine. Of the read, only the CDR3 DNA is kept; its 45 bases are in frame from base 1. CDR1 and CDR2, per the germline V gene, are SGHDT and YYEEEE. The V end gives up 0 bases and the J end 4 bases, leaving 7 bases in the junction not matched to a gene. The cohort consisted of approximately 690 healthy bone marrow donors. All cohort members were sampled while nominally healthy, although unrecorded immune exposures were likely present. The donor was CMV seronegative and was included in the group of over 300 seronegative cohort members. Every donor gave a peripheral blood sample, and the peripheral blood mononuclear cells from that sample were used for TCR beta sequencing. The Qiagen DNeasy Blood Extraction Kit was used to extract genomic DNA from the blood cell samples. The study at large found these results: A further reported finding was that TCR beta sequences accurately predicted the HLA-A and HLA-B alleles for most subjects in the first cohort. The classifier was reported to diagnose cytomegalovirus status with high specificity and sensitivity in both the original and validation cohorts. Across donors, most TCR sequences were observed very rarely, whereas some public TCRs were present in many individuals. The cohort was sequenced for TCR beta chains only, and without alpha or paired-chain data the features that could be detected were limited. Some IMGT-functional V segments, including TRBV6-2 and TRBV6-3, could not be told apart with the 87-base-pair reads, so those segments were excluded. When HLA alleles, especially DR and DQ, strongly co-occurred, attributing TCR associations to individual alleles was difficult. In the study, some 160 TCR beta chains were listed as associated with cytomegalovirus. According to a later analysis, most CMV-associated TCR beta chains appeared to be HLA-restricted, and the HLA associations seemed to be driven largely by CMV exposure. Correlated functional status among segregating V segments might be attributable to linkage disequilibrium, but an unknown experimental factor could not be ruled out. HLA typing was unavailable for some donors at each locus, so association tests used only the typed subset. In an earlier analysis of about 550 of the donors, most TCR beta V segments were observed in productive rearrangements about 87% or about 30% of the time, broadly matching IMGT annotations. A cluster of highly shared sequence variants was judged likely to represent a technical artifact of the sequencing pipeline. For the cohort, immune exposure information was limited to CMV serostatus. The authors suggested that the approach could potentially be extended to other disease states and immunological phenotypes. Presence/absence analyses assumed roughly uniform sequencing depth across donors, an assumption that may not hold. V-gene and J-gene trimming of TCR beta chains was associated with a missense DCLRE1C variant in a later genetic analysis, and the association was replicated in an independent cohort. According to a later analysis, parvovirus B19, influenza, CMV and Epstein-Barr virus appeared linked to several top co-occurrence clusters. In a later analysis, HLA-associated TCR beta chains showed more clonal expansion and lower generation probabilities than non-associated chains that were equally common. In a later analysis, TCR association rates were found to vary across HLA loci, with the most associated TCRs seen for DRB1 alleles and the fewest for HLA-C alleles. Three of the identified cytomegalovirus-associated TCR beta chains were confirmed in vitro to be specific for cytomegalovirus antigens. Because counts were too low, seventeen rarely observed V segments, including chromosome 9 orphons, were excluded from the earlier analysis of some 540 of the donors. A later genetic analysis reported fewer N-insertions in productive TCRs among donors in an Asian-associated ancestry cluster than the roughly 670-donor mean. Specific HLA alleles were associated with 15,000 to 20,000 TCR beta sequences at a false discovery rate of 0.05 in a later analysis.

Specimen: PBMCs. The rearrangement combines TRBV5-6 with TRBJ2-7; a stretch of 7 junction bases matches TRBD2. The sequence was collected from a man younger than 45 in good health and CMV-seronegative. The DNA is as follows: TGTGCCAGCAGCTTGGTGGGCGGGAGACGGTACGAGCAGTACTTC. This is translated as CASSLVGGRRYEQYF.